This is a list of T cell receptor beta chains from one sample in a study of blood T cell repertoires in COVID-19. Produced via immunoSEQ multiplex PCR; TCRdb's table is partial and in-frame only. The sample records 200,000 to 300,000 clones, around 90% being singletons. The source material was peripheral blood. Receptors originate from a person under 35 with COVID-19, enrolled during active disease. CDR3s include the opening cysteine and the closing phenylalanine or tryptophan. Fields, in order: J gene, D gene, clone size, V gene, CDR3 DNA, CDR3 protein. A D gene is named only where the DNA matches it firmly. The listing skips clone size in some rows; elsewhere it reads once, few, many or a size class.

J gene: TRBJ2-7
D gene: -
clone size: -
V gene: TRBV7-9
CDR3 DNA: TGTGCCAGCAGCTTACTGCAGGGGGAGGTGCAGTACTTC
CDR3 protein: CASSLLQGEVQYF

J gene: TRBJ1-1
D gene: -
clone size: -
V gene: TRBV27
CDR3 DNA: TGTGCCAGCAGCCGGGCCTCGCGGGGGGACACTGAAGCTTTCTTT
CDR3 protein: CASSRASRGDTEAFF

J gene: TRBJ2-3
D gene: TRBD1
clone size: -
V gene: TRBV9
CDR3 DNA: TGTGCCAGCCGCATCGGGACAGGGGGAGTAGATACGCAGTATTTT
CDR3 protein: CASRIGTGGVDTQYF

J gene: TRBJ1-2
D gene: -
clone size: -
V gene: TRBV6-6
CDR3 DNA: TGTGCCAGCAGTTACGTCGCAGGGAGGGGTGGCTACACCTTC
CDR3 protein: CASSYVAGRGGYTF

J gene: TRBJ2-5
D gene: TRBD2
clone size: -
V gene: TRBV15
CDR3 DNA: TGTGCCACCAGCAGAGATAAGGGAGGGGAGACCCAGTACTTC
CDR3 protein: CATSRDKGGETQYF

J gene: TRBJ1-3
D gene: -
clone size: -
V gene: TRBV3-1/TRBV3-2
CDR3 DNA: TGTGCCAGCAGCCGAGCGGGGGCTGCTGGAAACACCATATATTTT
CDR3 protein: CASSRAGAAGNTIYF

J gene: TRBJ2-4
D gene: TRBD2
clone size: -
V gene: TRBV4-1
CDR3 DNA: TGCGCCAGCAGAGGACGGACTAGTGGGGAAAATCACATTCAGTACTTC
CDR3 protein: CASRGRTSGENHIQYF

J gene: TRBJ1-2
D gene: -
clone size: -
V gene: TRBV7-2
CDR3 DNA: TGTGCCGCCGGCCGGGGCTATGGCTACACCTTC
CDR3 protein: CAAGRGYGYTF

J gene: TRBJ2-7
D gene: TRBD2
clone size: -
V gene: TRBV28
CDR3 DNA: TGTGCCAGCAGTTCTAGCGGGAGGCCCTACGAGCAGTACTTC
CDR3 protein: CASSSSGRPYEQYF

J gene: TRBJ2-1
D gene: -
clone size: -
V gene: TRBV2
CDR3 DNA: TGTGCCAGCAGGGGGGGATTCAATGAGCAGTTCTTC
CDR3 protein: CASRGGFNEQFF

J gene: TRBJ2-7
D gene: TRBD2
clone size: -
V gene: TRBV28
CDR3 DNA: TGTGCCAGCAATACAGCTAGCGGTCAGCCTCGGGAGCAGTACTTC
CDR3 protein: CASNTASGQPREQYF

J gene: TRBJ2-3
D gene: -
clone size: -
V gene: TRBV9
CDR3 DNA: TGTGCCAGCAGCGTAGCTAGCGGCACAGATACGCAGTATTTT
CDR3 protein: CASSVASGTDTQYF

J gene: TRBJ2-1
D gene: -
clone size: -
V gene: TRBV5-1
CDR3 DNA: TGCGCCAGCAGCTGGGAACAGGGATTTGGTGAGCAGTTCTTC
CDR3 protein: CASSWEQGFGEQFF

J gene: TRBJ2-1
D gene: -
clone size: -
V gene: TRBV4-3
CDR3 DNA: TGCGCCAGCAGCCAAGAACCGGGACTCTACAATGAGCAGTTCTTC
CDR3 protein: CASSQEPGLYNEQFF

J gene: TRBJ1-1
D gene: TRBD1
clone size: -
V gene: TRBV9
CDR3 DNA: TGTGCCAGCAGCGTTATGCCAGGGGGGATGCCTGAAGCTTTCTTT
CDR3 protein: CASSVMPGGMPEAFF

J gene: TRBJ1-2
D gene: -
clone size: -
V gene: TRBV11-2
CDR3 DNA: TGTGCCAGCAGCTTAGTTGAGGGTGTGAACTATGGCTACACCTTC
CDR3 protein: CASSLVEGVNYGYTF

J gene: TRBJ2-7
D gene: TRBD2
clone size: -
V gene: TRBV5-5
CDR3 DNA: TGTGCCAGCAGCCATGGGACTAGCGGCACCTACGAGCAGTACTTC
CDR3 protein: CASSHGTSGTYEQYF

J gene: TRBJ2-7
D gene: -
clone size: -
V gene: TRBV7-8
CDR3 DNA: TGTGCCAGCAGCTTCCTCGGACAGTCCTACGAGCAGTACTTC
CDR3 protein: CASSFLGQSYEQYF

J gene: TRBJ2-5
D gene: -
clone size: -
V gene: TRBV19
CDR3 DNA: TGTGCCAGTAGAACAGGGGAGACCCAGTACTTC
CDR3 protein: CASRTGETQYF

J gene: TRBJ2-3
D gene: -
clone size: -
V gene: TRBV5-1
CDR3 DNA: TGCGCCAGCAGCTTGGTGGCGGGATCCACAGATACGCAGTATTTT
CDR3 protein: CASSLVAGSTDTQYF

J gene: TRBJ1-1
D gene: -
clone size: -
V gene: TRBV4-3
CDR3 DNA: TGCGCCAGCAGCCTGGGGGCGCGGACTGAAGCTTTCTTT
CDR3 protein: CASSLGARTEAFF

J gene: TRBJ2-7
D gene: -
clone size: once
V gene: TRBV27
CDR3 DNA: TGTGCCAGCAGTTCGTCCGGGACACGGAGGTACGAGCAGTACTTC
CDR3 protein: CASSSSGTRRYEQYF

J gene: TRBJ2-2
D gene: TRBD1
clone size: -
V gene: TRBV9
CDR3 DNA: TGTGCCAGCAGCGTAGGGCAGGGGGTATTAACCGGGGAGCTGTTTTTT
CDR3 protein: CASSVGQGVLTGELFF

J gene: TRBJ1-2
D gene: TRBD1
clone size: few
V gene: TRBV2
CDR3 DNA: TGTGCCAGCAGTAGTCCCGGGACAGTGTATGGCTACACCTTC
CDR3 protein: CASSSPGTVYGYTF

J gene: TRBJ2-1
D gene: -
clone size: -
V gene: TRBV6-6
CDR3 DNA: TGTGCCAGCACTCAAAGAGGGGGGGATCGATGGCAGTTCTTC
CDR3 protein: CASTQRGGDRWQFF

J gene: TRBJ2-2
D gene: TRBD2
clone size: -
V gene: TRBV12-5
CDR3 DNA: TGTGCTAGTGGTTTACCGGGACTAGTGGTTAGCGCGAACACCGGGGAGCTGTTTTTT
CDR3 protein: CASGLPGLVVSANTGELFF

J gene: TRBJ2-2
D gene: -
clone size: -
V gene: TRBV19
CDR3 DNA: TGTGCCAGTCGGCAGGGCCCTCCCGGGGAGCTGTTTTTT
CDR3 protein: CASRQGPPGELFF

J gene: TRBJ1-5
D gene: -
clone size: few
V gene: TRBV10-3
CDR3 DNA: TGTGCCACCAAACCTCCGGTTTCCAATCAGCCCCAGCATTTT
CDR3 protein: CATKPPVSNQPQHF

J gene: TRBJ1-1
D gene: TRBD1
clone size: -
V gene: TRBV10-3
CDR3 DNA: TGTGCCATCAGTGGGGCAGGGGGGACTGAAGCTTTCTTT
CDR3 protein: CAISGAGGTEAFF

J gene: TRBJ2-1
D gene: TRBD2
clone size: once
V gene: TRBV6-6
CDR3 DNA: TGTGCCAGCCATACGGGACTAGCTAATGAGCAGTTCTTC
CDR3 protein: CASHTGLANEQFF

J gene: TRBJ1-3
D gene: -
clone size: -
V gene: TRBV5-1
CDR3 DNA: TGCGCCAGCAGCTTGGGAGAGGGAAACACCATATATTTT
CDR3 protein: CASSLGEGNTIYF

J gene: TRBJ1-1
D gene: -
clone size: -
V gene: TRBV10-3
CDR3 DNA: TGTGCCATCAGTGAGATGGACACAACCCCGAACACTGAAGCTTTCTTT
CDR3 protein: CAISEMDTTPNTEAFF

J gene: TRBJ1-1
D gene: -
clone size: -
V gene: TRBV7-9
CDR3 DNA: TGTGCCAGCAGCTTACAAGAGGGCACTGAAGCTTTCTTT
CDR3 protein: CASSLQEGTEAFF

J gene: TRBJ2-1
D gene: -
clone size: -
V gene: TRBV10-3
CDR3 DNA: TGTGCCATCAGTGAGGTCGGACAGACCCCCTACAATGAGCAGTTCTTC
CDR3 protein: CAISEVGQTPYNEQFF

J gene: TRBJ1-6
D gene: -
clone size: few
V gene: TRBV24-1
CDR3 DNA: TGTGCCACCAGTGATTTCAGTAAAGCGGATAATTCACCCCTCCACTTT
CDR3 protein: CATSDFSKADNSPLHF

J gene: TRBJ2-4
D gene: TRBD2
clone size: -
V gene: TRBV3-1/TRBV3-2
CDR3 DNA: TGTGCCAGCAGCCAAGATGGGGAGGGCGGGAACATTCAGTACTTC
CDR3 protein: CASSQDGEGGNIQYF

J gene: TRBJ1-1
D gene: -
clone size: -
V gene: TRBV4-1
CDR3 DNA: TGCGCCAGCAGCCAAGATCTCGGAGGGGGGGGCACTGAAGCTTTCTTT
CDR3 protein: CASSQDLGGGGTEAFF

J gene: TRBJ1-1
D gene: TRBD1
clone size: -
V gene: TRBV19
CDR3 DNA: TGTGCCAGTAGTATAAGCGACAGGGAGACTGAAGCTTTCTTT
CDR3 protein: CASSISDRETEAFF

J gene: TRBJ2-6
D gene: -
clone size: -
V gene: TRBV2
CDR3 DNA: TGTGCCAGCAGGCCTAGAGTCTCTGGGGCCAACGTCCTGACTTTC
CDR3 protein: CASRPRVSGANVLTF

J gene: TRBJ2-1
D gene: -
clone size: -
V gene: TRBV24-1
CDR3 DNA: TGTGCCACCAGTGCGTCCAGCGTGGGGCCCAATGAGCAGTTCTTC
CDR3 protein: CATSASSVGPNEQFF

J gene: TRBJ2-3
D gene: TRBD2
clone size: -
V gene: TRBV12-5
CDR3 DNA: TGTGCTAGTGGCTCGGGACTAGCGGGGATAGATACGCAGTATTTT
CDR3 protein: CASGSGLAGIDTQYF

J gene: TRBJ1-4
D gene: TRBD1
clone size: -
V gene: TRBV25-1
CDR3 DNA: TGTGCCAGCAGTGAATCTGGACAGGGGGCTGATGAAAAACTGTTTTTT
CDR3 protein: CASSESGQGADEKLFF

J gene: TRBJ2-7
D gene: TRBD1
clone size: -
V gene: TRBV12-3/TRBV12-4
CDR3 DNA: TGTGCCAGCAGTTTATCAGGGGGATACGAGCAGTACTTC
CDR3 protein: CASSLSGGYEQYF

J gene: TRBJ2-5
D gene: -
clone size: -
V gene: TRBV7-2
CDR3 DNA: TGTGCCAGCAGCTTAGCAGTAGTTGTCGGGGGAAAAGAGACCCAGTACTTC
CDR3 protein: CASSLAVVVGGKETQYF

J gene: TRBJ2-7
D gene: -
clone size: -
V gene: TRBV27
CDR3 DNA: TGTGCCAGCAGTTTATCAGGGGGCGAGCAGTACTTC
CDR3 protein: CASSLSGGEQYF

J gene: TRBJ1-1
D gene: -
clone size: -
V gene: TRBV5-6
CDR3 DNA: TGTGCCAGCAGCTTGGGAGACAGGTTGAACACTGAAGCTTTCTTT
CDR3 protein: CASSLGDRLNTEAFF

J gene: TRBJ2-2
D gene: -
clone size: -
V gene: TRBV24-1
CDR3 DNA: TGTGCCACCAGTGATGCCCGGGACTTCACCGGGGAGCTGTTTTTT
CDR3 protein: CATSDARDFTGELFF

J gene: TRBJ2-2
D gene: TRBD2
clone size: once
V gene: TRBV5-6
CDR3 DNA: TGTGCCAGCAGCTTGGAGACTAGCGGGAGATTTGCCGGGGAGCTGTTTTTT
CDR3 protein: CASSLETSGRFAGELFF

J gene: TRBJ1-5
D gene: TRBD1
clone size: -
V gene: TRBV2
CDR3 DNA: TGTGCCAGCATAAACAGGGGCCTGCCCCAGCATTTT
CDR3 protein: CASINRGLPQHF

J gene: TRBJ1-2
D gene: TRBD1
clone size: -
V gene: TRBV3-1/TRBV3-2
CDR3 DNA: TGTGCCAGCAGCCACAGGGACAGCTCCTATGGCTACACCTTC
CDR3 protein: CASSHRDSSYGYTF

J gene: TRBJ2-3
D gene: -
clone size: -
V gene: TRBV12-3/TRBV12-4
CDR3 DNA: TGTGCCAGCAGCCAAGCGGTAGATACGCAGTATTTT
CDR3 protein: CASSQAVDTQYF

J gene: TRBJ2-3
D gene: TRBD2
clone size: once
V gene: TRBV3-1/TRBV3-2
CDR3 DNA: TGTGCCAGCAGCCGAAAGCGGACTAGCGGACACACAGATACGCAGTATTTT
CDR3 protein: CASSRKRTSGHTDTQYF

J gene: TRBJ2-7
D gene: TRBD2
clone size: -
V gene: TRBV19
CDR3 DNA: TGTGCCAGTAGTGCTAGCGGGAGCTCCTACGAGCAGTACTTC
CDR3 protein: CASSASGSSYEQYF

J gene: TRBJ1-1
D gene: TRBD1
clone size: -
V gene: TRBV5-1
CDR3 DNA: TGCGCCAGCAGCCTCGGGACAGGGGAGAACACTGAAGCTTTCTTT
CDR3 protein: CASSLGTGENTEAFF

J gene: TRBJ1-3
D gene: TRBD1
clone size: once
V gene: TRBV5-1
CDR3 DNA: TGCGCCAGCAACTCCGGGACAGACCGCTCTGGAAACACCATATATTTT
CDR3 protein: CASNSGTDRSGNTIYF

J gene: TRBJ2-3
D gene: -
clone size: -
V gene: TRBV10-3
CDR3 DNA: TGTGCCATCAGTATAGAGCTCCAACTAGATACGCAGTATTTT
CDR3 protein: CAISIELQLDTQYF

J gene: TRBJ2-1
D gene: -
clone size: -
V gene: TRBV11-2
CDR3 DNA: TGTGCCAGCAGCCTTCCGCGCGGATACAATGAGCAGTTCTTC
CDR3 protein: CASSLPRGYNEQFF

J gene: TRBJ1-2
D gene: TRBD1
clone size: -
V gene: TRBV27
CDR3 DNA: TGTGCCAGCAGACAAACAGGGGGCAATGGCTACACCTTC
CDR3 protein: CASRQTGGNGYTF

J gene: TRBJ1-5
D gene: -
clone size: -
V gene: TRBV7-9
CDR3 DNA: TGTGCCAGCAGCCGTGGCTCATCAGGGGTCAGCAATCAGCCCCAGCATTTT
CDR3 protein: CASSRGSSGVSNQPQHF